Given below is one T cell receptor (beta chain) in context. Attached unique molecular identifiers marked individual cDNA molecules. TCRdb ran MiXCR on the 5' RACE reads and lists one entry per CDR3 protein. Altogether over 70,000 distinct CDR3 sequences are present, around an eighth being singletons, with the ten largest covering about 6.7%. The data are from a study of early T cells in non-severe SARS-CoV-2 infection. The overall study: Bulk RNA isolated from unsorted whole blood underwent sequencing; chains were not paired.

There are 13 residues in the CDR3. Germline CDR1 SEHNR, CDR2 FQNEAQ (reference sequence). Trimming stripped 2 bases from V and 6 bases from J, with 10 bases between. V and J are TRBV7-9 and TRBJ1-2, with D unclear. This sequence originates from an adult who was a healthcare worker with PCR-confirmed SARS-CoV-2 infection or an uninfected control (not recorded which). Sequencing was performed on whole blood. The CDR3 sequence is CASSLLQLHGYTF. In DNA, the CDR3 is TGTGCCAGCAGCTTACTGCAGCTCCATGGCTACACCTTC.